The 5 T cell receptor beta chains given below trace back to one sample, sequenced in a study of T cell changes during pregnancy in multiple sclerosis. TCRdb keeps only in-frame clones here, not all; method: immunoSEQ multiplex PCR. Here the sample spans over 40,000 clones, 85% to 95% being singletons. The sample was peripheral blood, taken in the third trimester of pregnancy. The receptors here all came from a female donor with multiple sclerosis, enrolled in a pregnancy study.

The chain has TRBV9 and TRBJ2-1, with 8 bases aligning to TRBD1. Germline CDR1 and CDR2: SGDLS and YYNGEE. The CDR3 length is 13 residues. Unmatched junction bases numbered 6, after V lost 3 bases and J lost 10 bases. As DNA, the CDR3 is TGTGCCAGCAGCGCGGGACAGGCCCAGGAGCAGTTCTTC. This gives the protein CASSAGQAQEQFF.

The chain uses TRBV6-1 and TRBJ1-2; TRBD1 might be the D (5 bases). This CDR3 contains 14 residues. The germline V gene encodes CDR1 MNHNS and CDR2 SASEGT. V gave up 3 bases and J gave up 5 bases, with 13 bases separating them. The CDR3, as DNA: TGTGCCAGCAGTGATCGGTACAGGTCGTATGGCTACACCTTC. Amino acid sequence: CASSDRYRSYGYTF.

The CDR3 here is CASSEWDKTYEQYF. The DNA for the CDR3 is TGTGCCAGCAGTGAATGGGACAAAACCTACGAGCAGTACTTC. The chain combines TRBV2 with TRBJ2-7, with D possibly matching TRBD1 (6 bases). V was pared by 2 bases and J by 2 bases, with 10 bases between. The germline V gene has CDR1 SNHLY and CDR2 FYNNEI. CDR3 length: 14 amino acids.

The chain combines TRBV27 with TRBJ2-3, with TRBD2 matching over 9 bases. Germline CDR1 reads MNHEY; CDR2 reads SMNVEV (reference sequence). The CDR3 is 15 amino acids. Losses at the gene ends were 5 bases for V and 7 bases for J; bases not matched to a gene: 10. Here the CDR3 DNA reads TGTGCCAGCAGTCCCATAGCGGGAGCCCCGCATACGCAGTATTTT. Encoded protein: CASSPIAGAPHTQYF.

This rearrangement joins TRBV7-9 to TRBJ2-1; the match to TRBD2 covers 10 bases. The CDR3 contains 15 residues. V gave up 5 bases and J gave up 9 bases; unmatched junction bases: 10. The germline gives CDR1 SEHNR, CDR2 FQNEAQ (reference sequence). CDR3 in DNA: TGTGCCAGCAGCCCACCGGGACTAGCGATGCCTGAGCAGTTCTTC. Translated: CASSPPGLAMPEQFF.